This TCR beta chain was sequenced for a study of T cells in Graves' hyperthyroidism and ophthalmopathy. Researchers took RNA transcripts and amplified the TCR beta CDR3 regions from them. The HTBI set primed first-round TCR CDR3 RT-PCR. TCRdb recomputed calls from the multiplex PCR reads with MiXCR, one row per CDR3 protein. There are around 500,000 distinct CDR3 sequences in the sample; around 15% occur only once, and less than 30% lies in the top ten. With V trimmed by 0 bases and J by 12 bases, 15 bases remained unmatched. The germline gives CDR1 SGHDT, CDR2 YYEEEE. The CDR3 has 16 residues. The V and J genes are TRBV5-6 and TRBJ2-1; TRBD2 matches at 7 bases. Specimen: blood. The TCR comes from a woman aged 25 to 39 with Graves' ophthalmopathy. This CDR3 is CASSLGGSSGSHRQFF. The DNA of the CDR3 is TGTGCCAGCAGCTTGGGGGGGTCTAGCGGATCGCATCGGCAGTTCTTC. The full variable domain, with the rest looked up from reference TRBV5-6 and TRBJ2-1, is DAGVTQSPTHLIKTRGQQVTLRCSPKSGHDTVSWYQQALGQGPQFIFQYYEEEERQRGNFPDRFSGHQFPNYSSELNVNALLLGDSALYLCASSLGGSSGSHRQFFGPGTRLTVL.